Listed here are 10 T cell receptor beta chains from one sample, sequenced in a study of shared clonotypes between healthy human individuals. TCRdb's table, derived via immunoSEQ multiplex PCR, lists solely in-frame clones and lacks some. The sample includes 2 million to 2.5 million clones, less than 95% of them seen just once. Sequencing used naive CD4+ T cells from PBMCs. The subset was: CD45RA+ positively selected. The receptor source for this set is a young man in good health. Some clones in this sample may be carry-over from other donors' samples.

CDR3 DNA: TGTGCCAGCAGCGTAGAGCCAGTTGGGCTGGGAACCCCTGGGGCCAAAAACATTCAGTACTTC. As protein: CASSVEPVGLGTPGAKNIQYF. V is TRBV9 and J is TRBJ2-4; D is uncertain. CDR1 and CDR2 from the germline V gene are SGDLS and YYNGEE. This CDR3 contains 21 residues. The V end was cut by 0 bases, the J end by 1 base, with 26 bases between.

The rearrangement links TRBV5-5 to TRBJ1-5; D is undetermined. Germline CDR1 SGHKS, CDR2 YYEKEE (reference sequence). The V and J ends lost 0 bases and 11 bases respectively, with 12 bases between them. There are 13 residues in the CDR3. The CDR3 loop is CASSLETAGAQHF. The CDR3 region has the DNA TGTGCCAGCAGCTTGGAAACCGCCGGGGCCCAGCATTTT.

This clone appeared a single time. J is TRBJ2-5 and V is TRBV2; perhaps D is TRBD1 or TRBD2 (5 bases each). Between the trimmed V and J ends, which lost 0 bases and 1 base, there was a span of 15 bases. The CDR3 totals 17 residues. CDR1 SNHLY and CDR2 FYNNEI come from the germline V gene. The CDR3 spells CASSEALLGPPQETQYF. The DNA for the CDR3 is TGTGCCAGCAGTGAAGCGCTTCTGGGACCCCCCCAAGAGACCCAGTACTTC.

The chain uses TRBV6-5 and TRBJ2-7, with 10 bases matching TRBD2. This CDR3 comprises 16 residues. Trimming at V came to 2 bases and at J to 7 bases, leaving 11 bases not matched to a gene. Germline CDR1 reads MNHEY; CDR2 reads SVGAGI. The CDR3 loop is CASSYTSGMIYEEQYF. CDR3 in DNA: TGTGCCAGCAGTTACACTAGCGGGATGATCTACGAGGAGCAGTACTTC.

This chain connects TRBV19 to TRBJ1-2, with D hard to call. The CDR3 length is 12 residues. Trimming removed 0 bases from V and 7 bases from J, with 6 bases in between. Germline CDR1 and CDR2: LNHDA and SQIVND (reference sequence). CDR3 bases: TGTGCCAGTAGTATAGATCGGCGTGGCTACACCTTC. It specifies CASSIDRRGYTF.

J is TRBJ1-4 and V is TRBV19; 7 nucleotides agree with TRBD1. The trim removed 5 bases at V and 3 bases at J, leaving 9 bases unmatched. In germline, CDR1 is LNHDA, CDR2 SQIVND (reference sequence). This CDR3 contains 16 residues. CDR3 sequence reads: CASSLRDSRSNEKLFF. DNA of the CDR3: TGTGCCAGTAGTCTCCGGGACAGTAGATCTAATGAAAAACTGTTTTTT. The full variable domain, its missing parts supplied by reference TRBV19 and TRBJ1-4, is DGGITQSPKYLFRKEGQNVTLSCEQNLNHDAMYWYRQDPGQGLRLIYYSQIVNDFQKGDIAEGYSVSREKKESFPLTVTSAQKNPTAFYLCASSLRDSRSNEKLFFGSGTQLSVL.

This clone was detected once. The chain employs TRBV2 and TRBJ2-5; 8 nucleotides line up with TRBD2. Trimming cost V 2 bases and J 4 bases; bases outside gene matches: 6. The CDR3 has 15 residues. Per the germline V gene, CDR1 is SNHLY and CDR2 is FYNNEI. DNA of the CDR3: TGTGCCAGCAGTGAACTGGGACTAGTAGGAGAGACCCAGTACTTC. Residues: CASSELGLVGETQYF.

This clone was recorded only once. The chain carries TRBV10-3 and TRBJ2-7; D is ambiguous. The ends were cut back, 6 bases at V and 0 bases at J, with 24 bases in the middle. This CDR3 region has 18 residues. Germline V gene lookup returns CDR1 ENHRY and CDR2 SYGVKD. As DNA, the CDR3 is TGTGCCATCAGCCCGGATCCCTGGACCGCCGTTAGCTCCTACGAGCAGTACTTC. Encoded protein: CAISPDPWTAVSSYEQYF.

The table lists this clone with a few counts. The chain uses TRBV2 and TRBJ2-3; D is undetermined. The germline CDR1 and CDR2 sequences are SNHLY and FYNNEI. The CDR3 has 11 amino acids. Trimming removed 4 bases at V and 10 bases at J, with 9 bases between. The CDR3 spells CASSATGAQYF. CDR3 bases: TGTGCCAGCAGTGCCACTGGGGCGCAGTATTTT. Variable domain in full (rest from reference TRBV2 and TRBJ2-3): EPEVTQTPSHQVTQMGQEVILRCVPISNHLYFYWYRQILGQKVEFLVSFYNNEISEKSEIFDDQFSVERPDGSNFTLKIRSTKLEDSAMYFCASSATGAQYFGPGTRLTVL.

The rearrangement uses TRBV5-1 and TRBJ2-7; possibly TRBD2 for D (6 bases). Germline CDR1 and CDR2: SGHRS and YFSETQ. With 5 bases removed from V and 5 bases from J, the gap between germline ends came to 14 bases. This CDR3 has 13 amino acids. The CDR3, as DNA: TGCGCCAGCAGGCCGGGAGTCGGGGACGAGCAGTACTTC. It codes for CASRPGVGDEQYF.